This is a list of T cell receptor beta chains from one sample in a study of OX40 agonist ivuxolimab in advanced cancers. Assay used: immunoSEQ multiplex PCR; TCRdb lists only in-frame clones, some missing. The sample records some 19,000 clones, 70% to 90% being singletons. This specimen was CD4+ or CD8+ T cells sorted from blood, taken in a trial of the OX40 agonist ivuxolimab. The receptor source for this set is an adult with an advanced solid tumor such as melanoma, head and neck, liver or kidney cancer. The CDR3 runs from the conserved cysteine through the conserved F or W. Fields, in order: CDR3 DNA, CDR3 protein, J gene, clone size, V gene, D gene. D genes are given only for firm matches. Size is stated for part of the rows, as once, few or many counts, or as a class when the clone is expanded.

CDR3 DNA: TGTGCCAGCAGTGAAGGGGAGGGAAGTGAAAAACTGTTTTTT; CDR3 protein: CASSEGEGSEKLFF; J gene: TRBJ1-4; clone size: -; V gene: TRBV6-1; D gene: -
CDR3 DNA: TGTGCCTGGAGTGCGGATAATAATGAAAAACTGTTTTTT; CDR3 protein: CAWSADNNEKLFF; J gene: TRBJ1-4; clone size: -; V gene: TRBV30; D gene: -
CDR3 DNA: TGTGCCAGCAGCCAAGTCGGTTTTGGGGCTCTCATTGAAGCTTTCTTT; CDR3 protein: CASSQVGFGALIEAFF; J gene: TRBJ1-1; clone size: -; V gene: TRBV4-2; D gene: -
CDR3 DNA: TGTGCCAGCAGTTACTCTGCGCGGGGTAACACTGAAGCTTTCTTT; CDR3 protein: CASSYSARGNTEAFF; J gene: TRBJ1-1; clone size: -; V gene: TRBV6-6; D gene: -
CDR3 DNA: TGTGCCGCGGGGATTTGGGGCAATCAGCCCCAGCATTTT; CDR3 protein: CAAGIWGNQPQHF; J gene: TRBJ1-5; clone size: -; V gene: TRBV27; D gene: -
CDR3 DNA: TGCGCCAGCTGGACCGGACTAGCGGGGGGGCTTCCCTACGAGCAGTACTTC; CDR3 protein: CASWTGLAGGLPYEQYF; J gene: TRBJ2-7; clone size: -; V gene: TRBV5-1; D gene: TRBD2
CDR3 DNA: TGCGCCAGCAGCCAAGGGGACAACCAAGAGACCCAGTACTTC; CDR3 protein: CASSQGDNQETQYF; J gene: TRBJ2-5; clone size: -; V gene: TRBV4-1; D gene: -
CDR3 DNA: TGTGCCAGCAGTGAATCGTGGGGGGGCGAGCAGTACTTC; CDR3 protein: CASSESWGGEQYF; J gene: TRBJ2-7; clone size: -; V gene: TRBV6-1; D gene: TRBD2
CDR3 DNA: TGTGCCAGCAGCCCCGGGGCGCTGGACACTGAAGCTTTCTTT; CDR3 protein: CASSPGALDTEAFF; J gene: TRBJ1-1; clone size: -; V gene: TRBV5-4; D gene: -
CDR3 DNA: TGTGCCAGCAGTGGGGGGACTAGCGGGGGCCTCTCCTACGAGCAGTACTTC; CDR3 protein: CASSGGTSGGLSYEQYF; J gene: TRBJ2-7; clone size: -; V gene: TRBV6-1; D gene: TRBD2
CDR3 DNA: TGCGCCAGCAGCCCGGCGGGGAGCTCCTACGAGCAGTACTTC; CDR3 protein: CASSPAGSSYEQYF; J gene: TRBJ2-7; clone size: -; V gene: TRBV10-1; D gene: -
CDR3 DNA: TGTGCCAGCAGCGCCCTTCCCTATAACGATACGCAGTATTTT; CDR3 protein: CASSALPYNDTQYF; J gene: TRBJ2-3; clone size: -; V gene: TRBV6-4; D gene: -
CDR3 DNA: TGTGCCAGCAGCCCGACAGATAGCAATCAGCCCCAGCATTTT; CDR3 protein: CASSPTDSNQPQHF; J gene: TRBJ1-5; clone size: -; V gene: TRBV5-5; D gene: -
CDR3 DNA: TGTGCCAGCAGTGACCGGGACAGGGGAACTGAAGCTTTCTTT; CDR3 protein: CASSDRDRGTEAFF; J gene: TRBJ1-1; clone size: few; V gene: TRBV2; D gene: TRBD1
CDR3 DNA: TGTGCCAGCTCCCCCACCGGGGAGCTGTTTTTT; CDR3 protein: CASSPTGELFF; J gene: TRBJ2-2; clone size: -; V gene: TRBV7-9; D gene: -
CDR3 DNA: TGTGCCAGCGCCGACGGTACAGGGGCCTACGAGCAGTACTTC; CDR3 protein: CASADGTGAYEQYF; J gene: TRBJ2-7; clone size: -; V gene: TRBV27; D gene: TRBD1
CDR3 DNA: TGCGCCAGCAGCCAAGATGGGGTGGCGGGGGGAGCCTACGAGCAGTACTTC; CDR3 protein: CASSQDGVAGGAYEQYF; J gene: TRBJ2-7; clone size: -; V gene: TRBV4-1; D gene: TRBD2
CDR3 DNA: TGCGCCAGCAGCCAAGATAGGGGGGTGGACACTGAAGCTTTCTTT; CDR3 protein: CASSQDRGVDTEAFF; J gene: TRBJ1-1; clone size: -; V gene: TRBV4-3; D gene: -
CDR3 DNA: TGTGCCAGCAGTGACTCAGGGAACACTGAAGCTTTCTTT; CDR3 protein: CASSDSGNTEAFF; J gene: TRBJ1-1; clone size: -; V gene: TRBV6-4; D gene: -
CDR3 DNA: TGCGCCAGCAGCCCGCAGGGGGGCGGTGAGCAGTTCTTC; CDR3 protein: CASSPQGGGEQFF; J gene: TRBJ2-1; clone size: -; V gene: TRBV4-3; D gene: -
CDR3 DNA: TGTGCCAGCACCCCCGGGGGGGCAGGCTCCCAGCATTTT; CDR3 protein: CASTPGGAGSQHF; J gene: TRBJ1-5; clone size: -; V gene: TRBV6-6; D gene: -
CDR3 DNA: TGCGCCAGCAGCTGGGGGGGAGAAGATACGCAGTATTTT; CDR3 protein: CASSWGGEDTQYF; J gene: TRBJ2-3; clone size: -; V gene: TRBV4-3; D gene: TRBD2
CDR3 DNA: TGCGCCAGCAGCCAGGGGGGACAGGGGGACGCCTACGAGCAGTACTTC; CDR3 protein: CASSQGGQGDAYEQYF; J gene: TRBJ2-7; clone size: -; V gene: TRBV4-1; D gene: TRBD1
CDR3 DNA: TGTGCCAGCAGCGTAGCAGACACCGGGGAGCTGTTTTTT; CDR3 protein: CASSVADTGELFF; J gene: TRBJ2-2; clone size: -; V gene: TRBV9; D gene: -
CDR3 DNA: TGTGCCAGCAGCTTATCCGGGGCCGGCACAGATACGCAGTATTTT; CDR3 protein: CASSLSGAGTDTQYF; J gene: TRBJ2-3; clone size: -; V gene: TRBV11-2; D gene: -
CDR3 DNA: TGTGCCAGCAGCTTAGGGGTAACTAGCGGGGCCAACCAAGAGACCCAGTACTTC; CDR3 protein: CASSLGVTSGANQETQYF; J gene: TRBJ2-5; clone size: -; V gene: TRBV11-2; D gene: TRBD2
CDR3 DNA: TGTGCCAGCAGCTTAGAGGCTTTTTTAGGAGGGGCCGGTAACACTGAAGCTTTCTTT; CDR3 protein: CASSLEAFLGGAGNTEAFF; J gene: TRBJ1-1; clone size: -; V gene: TRBV11-2; D gene: -
CDR3 DNA: TGCGCCAGCAGCCAAGAAGGGCAGGGCCCTAATGAAAAACTGTTTTTT; CDR3 protein: CASSQEGQGPNEKLFF; J gene: TRBJ1-4; clone size: -; V gene: TRBV4-1; D gene: -
CDR3 DNA: TGCAGCGTTGAAGATTGGGGAGGCGAGCAGTACTTC; CDR3 protein: CSVEDWGGEQYF; J gene: TRBJ2-7; clone size: -; V gene: TRBV29-1; D gene: -
CDR3 DNA: TGTGCCAGTAGTATGATGGGGGGCGAGCAGTACTTC; CDR3 protein: CASSMMGGEQYF; J gene: TRBJ2-7; clone size: medium-sized; V gene: TRBV19; D gene: -
CDR3 DNA: TGTGCCACCAGCAGTCCCGAAGGGGACAGGGGTCGACAAGAGACCCAGTACTTC; CDR3 protein: CATSSPEGDRGRQETQYF; J gene: TRBJ2-5; clone size: -; V gene: TRBV15; D gene: TRBD1
CDR3 DNA: TGTGCCAGCAAAGACTTTTTCGCAGGGAATCAGCCCCAGCATTTT; CDR3 protein: CASKDFFAGNQPQHF; J gene: TRBJ1-5; clone size: -; V gene: TRBV6-1; D gene: -
CDR3 DNA: TGTGCCTGGAGTGACGGGACTAGCGTTAGCACAGATACGCAGTATTTT; CDR3 protein: CAWSDGTSVSTDTQYF; J gene: TRBJ2-3; clone size: -; V gene: TRBV30; D gene: TRBD2
CDR3 DNA: TGCGCCAGCAGCTTGGGGACAGGGCTCTACGAGCAGTACTTC; CDR3 protein: CASSLGTGLYEQYF; J gene: TRBJ2-7; clone size: -; V gene: TRBV5-1; D gene: TRBD1
CDR3 DNA: TGTGCCAGCAGCCAAGAGGGCAGCTTGAACACTGAAGCTTTCTTT; CDR3 protein: CASSQEGSLNTEAFF; J gene: TRBJ1-1; clone size: -; V gene: TRBV14; D gene: -